These T cell receptor beta chains were read from a single sample in a study of breast tumors, draining lymph nodes, adjacent tissues. MiXCR was run by TCRdb on the multiplex PCR reads, yielding one entry per CDR3 protein. The sample shows 83,000 or so distinct CDR3 sequences, approximately 19% of them seen only once. The sequencing sample was made of axillary lymph node tissue. Every receptor here comes from a female donor with breast cancer. Some clones in this sample may be carry-over from other donors' samples. Each CDR3 is given with its conserved first and last residue. The D gene is left open where the match is weak. Size values are once, few and many counts, or a class for expanded clones, and some rows have none.

clone_size	j_call	v_call	d_call	cdr3_aa	cdr3_nt
many	TRBJ2-7	TRBV20-1	.	CSARQGSYEQYF	TGCAGTGCTAGACAGGGCTCCTACGAGCAGTACTTC
many	TRBJ2-1	TRBV5-1	TRBD2	CASSLEAGGPSYNEQFF	TGCGCCAGCAGCTTGGAAGCGGGAGGGCCTTCCTACAATGAGCAGTTCTTC
.	TRBJ1-6	TRBV30	.	CAWSVRGHYNSPLHF	TGTGCCTGGAGTGTTAGGGGACACTATAATTCACCCCTCCACTTT
many	TRBJ2-3	TRBV7-9	.	CASSGNTDTQYF	TGTGCCAGCAGCGGCAACACAGATACGCAGTATTTT
many	TRBJ1-2	TRBV5-6	TRBD1	CASSLVSGTGDGYTF	TGTGCCAGCAGCTTGGTTAGTGGGACAGGGGATGGCTACACCTTC
many	TRBJ1-3	TRBV4-2	TRBD1	CASSQLGGQGAYTIYF	TGTGCCAGCAGCCAATTGGGGGGACAGGGGGCGTACACCATATATTTT
many	TRBJ2-5	TRBV7-9	.	CASSLAGRYQETQYF	TGTGCCAGCAGCTTAGCTGGCAGGTACCAAGAGACCCAGTACTTC
few	TRBJ1-3	TRBV30	.	CAWSVGSGGNTIYF	TGTGCCTGGAGTGTAGGGTCAGGGGGAAACACCATATATTTT
many	TRBJ2-1	TRBV6-8	.	CASSAHGAGEQFF	TGTGCCAGCAGTGCGCACGGGGCCGGGGAGCAGTTCTTC
many	TRBJ2-5	TRBV7-9	.	CASSIGSPQETQYF	TGTGCCAGCAGCATCGGGAGCCCCCAAGAGACCCAGTACTTC
many	TRBJ2-2	TRBV5-8	TRBD1	CASSGTGGKNTGELFF	TGTGCCAGCAGCGGGACAGGGGGCAAGAACACCGGGGAGCTGTTTTTT
many	TRBJ2-3	TRBV5-1	.	CASSLAGGDTQYF	TGCGCCAGCAGCTTGGCTGGGGGAGATACGCAGTATTTT
many	TRBJ2-5	TRBV4-2	.	CASSRNRGGSPAETQYF	TGTGCCAGCAGCCGGAATAGGGGGGGCTCCCCGGCCGAGACCCAGTACTTC
many	TRBJ1-3	TRBV20-1	.	CSAYEGGSGNTIYF	TGCAGTGCTTACGAGGGCGGCTCTGGAAACACCATATATTTT
many	TRBJ2-2	TRBV7-2	TRBD1	CASSLVGQGAYTGELFF	TGTGCCAGCAGCTTAGTGGGACAGGGGGCATACACCGGGGAGCTGTTTTTT
many	TRBJ2-3	TRBV30	TRBD2	CAWRTSATDTQYF	TGTGCCTGGAGGACTAGCGCCACAGATACGCAGTATTTT
many	TRBJ2-5	TRBV10-3	.	CAISEGWGRETQYF	TGTGCCATCAGTGAGGGGTGGGGCCGAGAGACCCAGTACTTC
many	TRBJ2-1	TRBV6-5	TRBD2	CASSPRVTSGYNEQFF	TGTGCCAGCAGTCCAAGGGTGACTAGCGGCTACAATGAGCAGTTCTTC
.	TRBJ2-2	TRBV11-2	.	CASSLARNTGELFF	TGTGCCAGCAGCTTAGCGCGGAACACCGGGGAGCTGTTTTTT
many	TRBJ1-2	TRBV7-8	.	CASSLGAVRNNYGYTF	TGTGCCAGCAGCTTAGGTGCGGTGCGGAATAACTATGGCTACACCTTC
many	TRBJ2-1	TRBV7-6	.	CANSLQPSELYNEQFF	TGTGCCAACAGCTTACAGCCTAGCGAGCTATACAATGAGCAGTTCTTC
many	TRBJ2-7	TRBV7-2	.	CASSIRDAPMVGYEQYF	TGTGCCAGCAGCATCCGGGACGCGCCGATGGTCGGGTACGAGCAGTACTTC
many	TRBJ2-7	TRBV20-1	TRBD2	CSATGGRNEQYF	TGCAGTGCTACGGGAGGTCGGAACGAGCAGTACTTC
many	TRBJ2-1	TRBV6-1	TRBD2	CASSSREGLYEQFF	TGTGCCAGCAGTTCGAGGGAGGGCTTATATGAGCAGTTCTTC
many	TRBJ1-4	TRBV27	.	CASRKGTNEKLFF	TGTGCCAGCAGAAAAGGGACTAATGAAAAACTGTTTTTT
many	TRBJ1-2	TRBV7-2	TRBD1	CASSLVQGAYFLYGYTF	TGTGCCAGCAGCTTAGTCCAGGGGGCGTATTTTTTGTATGGCTACACCTTC
many	TRBJ1-5	TRBV5-1	.	CAGKSEGSNQPQHF	TGCGCCGGCAAGAGTGAGGGGAGCAATCAGCCCCAGCATTTT
many	TRBJ2-1	TRBV20-1	TRBD1	CSARDTGGSNEQFF	TGCAGTGCTAGAGATACAGGGGGGTCGAATGAGCAGTTCTTC
many	TRBJ2-5	TRBV6-2/TRBV6-3	.	CASSLSGYQETQYF	TGTGCCAGCAGCTTATCGGGGTACCAAGAGACCCAGTACTTC
many	TRBJ2-7	TRBV30	TRBD1	CAWSVRDSYEQYF	TGTGCCTGGAGTGTAAGGGACAGCTACGAGCAGTACTTC
many	TRBJ2-2	TRBV5-4	.	CASSFAGLQTGELFF	TGTGCCAGCAGCTTTGCGGGACTCCAAACCGGGGAGCTGTTTTTT
many	TRBJ2-1	TRBV7-8	.	CASSQDSNSYNEQFF	TGTGCCAGCAGCCAGGACTCGAACTCCTACAATGAGCAGTTCTTC
many	TRBJ2-5	TRBV6-5	TRBD2	CASSPPGGRQTQYF	TGTGCCAGCTCTCCCCCGGGGGGGCGACAGACCCAGTACTTC
many	TRBJ1-4	TRBV5-1	.	CASSQVGTTNEKLFF	TGCGCCAGCTCACAAGTGGGGACAACTAATGAAAAACTGTTTTTT
once	TRBJ1-1	TRBV7-8	TRBD1	CASSLGTGRYAEAFF	TGTGCCAGCAGCTTGGGGACAGGGAGGTACGCTGAAGCTTTCTTT
many	TRBJ1-2	TRBV6-1	TRBD1	CASSESGQGPNYGYTF	TGTGCCAGCAGTGAATCCGGACAGGGCCCTAACTATGGCTACACCTTC